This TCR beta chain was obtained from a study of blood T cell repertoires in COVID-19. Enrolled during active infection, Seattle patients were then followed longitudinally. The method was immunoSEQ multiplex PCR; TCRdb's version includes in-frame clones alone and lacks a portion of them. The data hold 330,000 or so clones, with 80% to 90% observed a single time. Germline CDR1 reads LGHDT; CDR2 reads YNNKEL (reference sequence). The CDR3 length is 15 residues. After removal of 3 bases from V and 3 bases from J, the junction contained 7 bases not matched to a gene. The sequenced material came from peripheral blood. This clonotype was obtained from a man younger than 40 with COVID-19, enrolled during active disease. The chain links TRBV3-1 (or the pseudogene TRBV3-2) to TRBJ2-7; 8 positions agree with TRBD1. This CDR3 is CASSQKHRGNYEQYF. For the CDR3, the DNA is TGTGCCAGCAGCCAGAAGCACAGGGGGAACTACGAGCAGTACTTC.